These T cell receptor beta chains were read from a single sample in a study of CD8+CD57+ T cells in acquired aplastic anemia. TCRdb fed the reads into MiXCR, producing one record per CDR3 protein. The data contain approximately 200,000 distinct CDR3 sequences, 61% of them singletons. Material for sequencing was sorted CD4+, CD8+, or CD8+CD57+ T cells (not recorded which) from PBMCs. Source of these receptors: a human donor in good health. Each CDR3 is given with its conserved first and last residue. A D gene is named only where the DNA matches it firmly. Size is stated for part of the rows, as once, few or many counts, or as a class when the clone is expanded.

clone_size	v_call	d_call	j_call	cdr3_aa	cdr3_nt
.	TRBV19	.	TRBJ1-5	CASSIGASLGYQPQHF	TGTGCCAGTAGTATAGGGGCGTCATTGGGGTATCAGCCCCAGCATTTT
.	TRBV7-8	.	TRBJ2-1	CASSLMTSLGEQFF	TGTGCCAGCAGCTTAATGACCTCCCTAGGTGAGCAGTTCTTC
.	TRBV20-1	.	TRBJ1-2	CSARGTLYGYTF	TGCAGTGCTAGAGGGACACTTTATGGCTACACCTTC
.	TRBV7-3	.	TRBJ2-3	CASSQEGVDTQYF	TGTGCCAGCAGCCAAGAAGGGGTAGATACGCAGTATTTT
once	TRBV7-7	TRBD1	TRBJ2-7	CASSSDRGSSYEQYF	TGTGCTAGCAGCTCCGACAGGGGCTCCTCCTACGAGCAGTACTTC
.	TRBV19	TRBD2	TRBJ2-5	CASSIGAGDTQETQYF	TGTGCCAGTAGTATTGGGGCGGGAGACACACAAGAGACCCAGTACTTC
many	TRBV11-3	TRBD2	TRBJ2-1	CASSSGGGAEDEQFF	TGTGCCAGCAGCTCGGGCGGGGGGGCCGAGGATGAGCAGTTCTTC
many	TRBV20-1	.	TRBJ2-2	CARQELNTGELFF	TGCGCACGACAGGAATTGAACACCGGGGAGCTGTTTTTT
.	TRBV4-1	TRBD2	TRBJ2-1	CASSLAGGGIEQFF	TGCGCCAGCAGCTTAGCGGGGGGAGGGATTGAGCAGTTCTTC
many	TRBV5-1	.	TRBJ1-1	CASSFAPGAAGTEAFF	TGCGCCAGCAGCTTTGCCCCAGGGGCAGCGGGCACTGAAGCTTTCTTT
.	TRBV29-1	TRBD1	TRBJ2-1	CSCGQASYNEQFF	TGCAGCTGCGGACAGGCCTCCTACAATGAGCAGTTCTTC
.	TRBV20-1	.	TRBJ1-1	CSATLLGAGTEAFF	TGCAGTGCCACGCTTTTGGGGGCCGGCACTGAAGCTTTCTTT
.	TRBV19	TRBD2	TRBJ2-7	CDSSSRTSGNYEQYF	TGTGACAGTAGTTCCAGGACTAGCGGCAACTACGAGCAGTACTTC
.	TRBV7-9	.	TRBJ1-1	CASSLEVGAFF	TGTGCCAGCAGCTTAGAAGTCGGGGCTTTCTTT
.	TRBV7-6	TRBD2	TRBJ2-7	CASSLGGGARGDEQYF	TGTGCCAGCAGCTTAGGTGGCGGGGCCCGGGGGGATGAGCAGTACTTC
.	TRBV15	.	TRBJ2-3	CATSQAGGTDTQYF	TGTGCCACCAGCCAGGCAGGGGGCACAGATACGCAGTATTTT
.	TRBV7-9	TRBD2	TRBJ2-4	CASSLAICGGAIQYF	TGTGCCAGCAGCTTAGCGATTTGCGGGGGGGCCATTCAGTACTTC
few	TRBV19	.	TRBJ1-2	CASNSLNYGYTF	TGTGCCAGTAATAGCCTTAACTATGGCTACACCTTC
few	TRBV30	.	TRBJ2-3	CAWRSLALPDTQYF	TGTGCCTGGAGGAGTCTAGCGCTCCCAGATACGCAGTATTTT
few	TRBV27	.	TRBJ2-2	CASSFRNTGELFF	TGTGCCAGCAGTTTCAGGAACACCGGGGAGCTGTTTTTT
once	TRBV7-8	.	TRBJ2-1	CASSLGLRGPYNEQFF	TGTGCCAGCAGCTTAGGACTCCGGGGGCCATACAATGAGCAGTTCTTC
.	TRBV19	.	TRBJ1-2	CASSIARGYGYGYTF	TGTGCCAGTAGTATCGCCAGGGGTTATGGCTATGGCTACACCTTC
.	TRBV7-2	.	TRBJ1-4	CASSLGPATNEKLFF	TGTGCCAGCAGCTTAGGACCCGCAACTAATGAAAAACTGTTTTTT
many	TRBV9	.	TRBJ2-1	CASHTVAYNEQFF	TGTGCCAGCCACACGGTAGCATACAATGAGCAGTTCTTC
many	TRBV11-2	.	TRBJ2-7	CASSSVAEQYF	TGTGCCAGCAGTTCCGTCGCCGAGCAGTACTTC
.	TRBV7-9	.	TRBJ2-3	CASSLTLSTDTQYF	TGTGCCAGCAGCTTAACCCTAAGCACAGATACGCAGTATTTT
many	TRBV14	TRBD2	TRBJ2-2	CASSQAGTSGGSVNTGELFF	TGTGCCAGCAGCCAAGCCGGGACTAGCGGTGGATCGGTGAACACCGGGGAGCTGTTTTTT
many	TRBV5-6	.	TRBJ1-4	CASSLGDEKLFF	TGTGCCAGCAGCTTGGGGGATGAAAAACTGTTTTTT
few	TRBV2	.	TRBJ1-2	CASSDTDGNF	TGTGCCAGCAGTGACACCGACGGGAACTTC
.	TRBV9	TRBD2	TRBJ2-1	CASSVEIAGGYNEQFF	TGTGCCAGCAGCGTAGAAATAGCGGGGGGCTACAATGAGCAGTTCTTC
.	TRBV5-8	.	TRBJ1-2	CASSPWAGGYTF	TGTGCCAGCAGCCCCTGGGCTGGCGGCTACACCTTC
many	TRBV19	TRBD2	TRBJ2-5	CASMERGQETQYF	TGTGCCAGTATGGAGCGGGGACAAGAGACCCAGTACTTC
.	TRBV15	.	TRBJ1-4	CATSRQQSNEKLFF	TGTGCCACCAGCAGACAGCAATCTAATGAAAAACTGTTTTTT
many	TRBV6-4	TRBD2	TRBJ2-3	CASSDSTSGGTDTQYF	TGTGCCAGCAGTGACTCGACTAGCGGGGGCACAGATACGCAGTATTTT
.	TRBV20-1	TRBD1	TRBJ1-5	CSAREGRGNQPQHF	TGCAGTGCTAGGGAGGGCAGGGGGAATCAGCCCCAGCATTTT
.	TRBV20-1	.	TRBJ2-7	CSAARAVVYEQYF	TGCAGTGCGGCCAGGGCGGTGGTTTACGAGCAGTACTTC
.	TRBV29-1	.	TRBJ1-4	CSVVRGTNEKLFF	TGCAGCGTAGTCAGGGGCACTAATGAAAAACTGTTTTTT
once	TRBV2	.	TRBJ1-6	CASRGRGGSPLHF	TGTGCCAGCAGAGGCAGGGGAGGTTCTCCCCTCCACTTT
.	TRBV7-9	.	TRBJ2-7	CASSAPAGLSSYEQYF	TGTGCCAGCAGCGCGCCAGCCGGATTGAGCTCCTACGAGCAGTACTTC
.	TRBV5-8	.	TRBJ2-5	CAGSLVVGVSQYF	TGTGCCGGCAGCTTAGTCGTCGGTGTTTCCCAGTACTTC
.	TRBV7-9	.	TRBJ1-1	CASSLTAGLNRNTEAFF	TGTGCCAGCAGCTTAACGGCAGGGCTAAATAGGAACACTGAAGCTTTTTTT
.	TRBV7-9	.	TRBJ2-7	CASSLGLLGSYEQYF	TGTGCCAGCAGCTTAGGGCTTTTAGGCTCCTACGAGCAGTACTTC
many	TRBV19	.	TRBJ2-7	CASSIPTGTPYYEQYF	TGTGCCAGTAGTATCCCGACCGGGACGCCCTACTACGAGCAGTACTTC
once	TRBV15	.	TRBJ2-5	CATSRDLDSLMETQYF	TGTGCCACCAGCAGAGATTTGGACAGCTTAATGGAGACCCAGTACTTC